This T cell receptor (beta chain) originates from a study of CD8 T cells in ankylosing spondylitis. Findings of the study overall: Seemingly distinctive of ankylosing spondylitis blood was a TCR beta motif formed by eight highly homologous variants. From matched ankylosing spondylitis synovial fluid, disease-linked clones were reportedly recovered at significantly enriched levels. Disease-linked clones proved CD8+ and comparatively uncommon in peripheral blood. Reactive arthritis synovial fluid and blood previously showed some of these motif variants.

Regarding this clonotype: What it recognizes is unknown.

V lost 0 bases and J 10 bases, leaving 10 bases between the germline ends. Germline CDR1 is SGHRS and CDR2 is YFSETQ. CDR3 size: 13 residues. Using quantitative 5'-RACE with molecular barcodes, the authors made TCR beta libraries. TCRdb called the 5' RACE reads again in MiXCR, with one record for every CDR3 protein. The repertoire holds 470,000 or so distinct CDR3 sequences, with 25% to 30% as singletons. Sequenced: blood, either unsorted or a sorted T cell fraction (not recorded which). V gene TRBV5-1 combines with J gene TRBJ1-4; D is possibly TRBD1 (5 bases). The source is a male donor with ankylosing spondylitis. CDR3 amino acids: CASSLVDNGKLFF. CDR3 sequence (DNA): TGCGCCAGCAGCTTGGTGGACAACGGAAAACTGTTTTTT.